These 5 T cell receptor beta chains were sequenced from one sample in a study of T-cell memory formation after mild COVID-19. TCRdb processed the 5' RACE reads anew with MiXCR; each CDR3 protein has one entry. This table holds almost 550,000 distinct CDR3 sequences, around 21% found once. The source material was PBMCs or a T cell subset sorted from them (not recorded which). All receptors derive from an adult woman who had mild COVID-19 (a few samples of this study predate the infection). Cell type and time point are not known.

The J gene is TRBJ1-1, the V gene TRBV7-2; 8 bases fit TRBD1. With V trimmed by 1 base and J by 8 bases, 9 bases remained unmatched. Germline CDR1 is SGHTA and CDR2 is FQGNSA. The CDR3 contains 15 residues. The CDR3 loop reads CASSLGQGIFTEAFF. CDR3 bases: TGTGCCAGCAGCTTAGGACAGGGGATTTTTACCGAAGCTTTCTTT.

This clonotype was detected only a few times. The V call is TRBV5-6, the J call TRBJ2-3; D perhaps matches TRBD1 (6 bases). The V end lost 4 bases, the J end lost 6 bases, and 21 bases lay between the germline ends. The CDR3 contains 16 residues. Germline loops: CDR1 SGHDT, CDR2 YYEEEE. DNA for the CDR3: TGTGCCAGCAGCCTTCCGGGACAAACGTACCGGGATACGCAGTATTTT. Translating gives CASSLPGQTYRDTQYF.

V and J are TRBV5-1 and TRBJ2-3, with D perhaps TRBD1 (5 bases). The CDR3 sequence is 15 residues long. Trimming took off 0 bases at V and 5 bases at J, with 13 bases between the two ends. In germline, CDR1 is SGHRS, CDR2 YFSETQ. CDR3 residues: CASSLDWTTGDTQYF. The CDR3 DNA follows: TGCGCCAGCAGCTTGGACTGGACAACAGGAGATACGCAGTATTTT.

Only a few counts were recorded for this clonotype. This sequence joins TRBV9 and TRBJ2-2; D unresolved. Germline assignment: CDR1 SGDLS and CDR2 YYNGEE. V was clipped by 4 bases and J by 1 base, with 5 bases between them. The length of the CDR3 is 13 residues. In nucleotides, the CDR3 is TGTGCCAGCAGCCCGTGGAACACCGGGGAGCTGTTTTTT. Protein sequence: CASSPWNTGELFF.

The CDR3 here is CASSPHRVGTEAFF. CDR3 DNA sequence: TGTGCCAGCAGCCCTCACAGGGTAGGGACTGAAGCTTTCTTT. V is TRBV3-1 and J is TRBJ1-1, with D maybe TRBD1 (6 bases). The V end was cut by 4 bases, the J end by 5 bases, with 14 bases between. The CDR3 runs to 14 residues. Germline lookup yields CDR1 LGHDT and CDR2 YNNKEL (reference sequence).